A selection of T cell receptor beta chains follows, all from one sample in a study of radiotherapy plus CTLA-4 blockade in lung cancer. Some clones are missing from TCRdb's copy, which holds only in-frame ones; the method was immunoSEQ multiplex PCR. The data show tens of thousands of clones, more than 85% seen once. The material sequenced was peripheral blood, taken from a patient treated with radiotherapy plus ipilimumab. These receptors came from a human donor with non-small cell lung cancer that progressed on radiotherapy plus ipilimumab. CDR3s include the opening cysteine and the closing phenylalanine or tryptophan. The D gene is left open where the match is weak. A row's size may be missing; if present it is once, few, many or a size class.

CDR3nt,CDR3aa,j_gene,abundance,d_gene,v_gene
TGCGCCAGCAGCTTGGGGTCGCAGGCCACCTACGAGCAGTACTTC,CASSLGSQATYEQYF,TRBJ2-7,-,-,TRBV5-1
TGTGCCAGCTCACGGGACCGCGACACTGAAGCTTTCTTT,CASSRDRDTEAFF,TRBJ1-1,-,-,TRBV18
TGTGCCAGCAGTGGATCGACAGGGAGAGGCACTGAAGCTTTCTTT,CASSGSTGRGTEAFF,TRBJ1-1,-,TRBD1,TRBV6-5
TGTGCCAGCTCATCCCAGTGGGATACGCAGTATTTT,CASSSQWDTQYF,TRBJ2-3,-,-,TRBV18
TGTGCCATCGGAGGGGGGACTGAAGCTTTCTTT,CAIGGGTEAFF,TRBJ1-1,-,-,TRBV10-3
TGCAGCGTATCGAACACTGAAGCTTTCTTT,CSVSNTEAFF,TRBJ1-1,-,-,TRBV29-1
TGCGCCAGCAGCCGCGACAGGGGCTACGAGCAGTACTTC,CASSRDRGYEQYF,TRBJ2-7,-,TRBD1,TRBV4-3
TGTGCCAGCTCACCACGAGTAGCGGGGGCATCCTACAATGAGCAGTTCTTC,CASSPRVAGASYNEQFF,TRBJ2-1,-,TRBD2,TRBV18
TGCGCCAGCAGCTTCGACAGCTCCTACGAGCAGTACTTC,CASSFDSSYEQYF,TRBJ2-7,-,-,TRBV5-1
TGTGCCAGCAGTTTCGAAGGACAGCGGTACGAGCAGTACTTC,CASSFEGQRYEQYF,TRBJ2-7,-,-,TRBV6-1
TGTGCCAGCAGCCAAACTCCGGGACAGGGAAAGGCCCAGTACTTC,CASSQTPGQGKAQYF,TRBJ2-5,-,TRBD1,TRBV7-6
TGCGCCAGCAGCTTGGCCGGGACAGAATACGAGCAGTACTTC,CASSLAGTEYEQYF,TRBJ2-7,-,TRBD1,TRBV5-1
TGTGCCAGCAGCGATGGGACTAGCGGGAAGGAGACCCAGTACTTC,CASSDGTSGKETQYF,TRBJ2-5,-,TRBD2,TRBV9
TGCGCCAGCAGCCCGGGACTTACAGGGGGCGAGCAGTACTTC,CASSPGLTGGEQYF,TRBJ2-7,-,TRBD1,TRBV4-3
TGTGCCAGTAGGGCCCGTCCAGAAAATCAGCCCCAGCATTTT,CASRARPENQPQHF,TRBJ1-5,-,-,TRBV19
TGCAGCGTTGGGGACAGCTCCTACGAGCAGTACTTC,CSVGDSSYEQYF,TRBJ2-7,-,TRBD1,TRBV29-1
TGTGCCAGCAGTTTAAGCGCAATGGGGTATGGCTACACCTTC,CASSLSAMGYGYTF,TRBJ1-2,-,-,TRBV6-5
TGCAGCGCCAGGGAGTTCGACACTGAAGCTTTCTTT,CSAREFDTEAFF,TRBJ1-1,-,-,TRBV29-1
TGCAGCGTTGAAGATCGTGGAAACACCATATATTTT,CSVEDRGNTIYF,TRBJ1-3,once,-,TRBV29-1
TGTGCCTGGAGTGTAGGGACTAGGGTAGACAATGAGCAGTTCTTC,CAWSVGTRVDNEQFF,TRBJ2-1,-,TRBD2,TRBV30
TGTGCCTGGAGTGCACAAGACCAGCCCCAGCATTTT,CAWSAQDQPQHF,TRBJ1-5,-,-,TRBV30
TGTGCCAGCAGCTCCGAAAAGTACGAGCAGTACTTC,CASSSEKYEQYF,TRBJ2-7,once,-,TRBV7-9
TGTGCCAGCAGCCAAGGACTAGCGGGGGGAGAGACCCAGTACTTC,CASSQGLAGGETQYF,TRBJ2-5,-,TRBD2,TRBV14
TGTGCCAGCAGCTTAGATGGGGGACGGGCGGGAGATACGCAGTATTTT,CASSLDGGRAGDTQYF,TRBJ2-3,-,-,TRBV13
TGTGCCAGCAGTTTTGGAAACACTGAAGCTTTCTTT,CASSFGNTEAFF,TRBJ1-1,-,-,TRBV27
TGTGCCAGCAGCCCCGAAGGGCAGGTCTATGGCTACACCTTC,CASSPEGQVYGYTF,TRBJ1-2,once,-,TRBV5-4
TGCGCCAGCAGCTTGGCTGACGGCGAGCAGTACTTC,CASSLADGEQYF,TRBJ2-7,-,-,TRBV5-1
TGTGCCAGTAGTATTTCGGGGTTGGATAGCTATGGCTACACCTTC,CASSISGLDSYGYTF,TRBJ1-2,-,-,TRBV19
TGTGCCAGCTCATCAGGGTCTGGAAACACCATATATTTT,CASSSGSGNTIYF,TRBJ1-3,-,-,TRBV18
TGTGCCAGCACCCCTCCGGCGTCGGCCTCTGGCTACACCTTC,CASTPPASASGYTF,TRBJ1-2,-,-,TRBV28
TGTGCCAGCAGTGGCACAGGGGGCGGTCAGCCCCAGCATTTT,CASSGTGGGQPQHF,TRBJ1-5,-,TRBD1,TRBV6-1
TGCGCCAGCAGCCATGAAGGGGGGTCTTTGGGCACAGATACGCAGTATTTT,CASSHEGGSLGTDTQYF,TRBJ2-3,once,-,TRBV4-1
TGTGCCAGCAGCCTCCGCGGCGGTTTGGACTATGGCTACACCTTC,CASSLRGGLDYGYTF,TRBJ1-2,-,-,TRBV2
TGTGCCAGCAGCAGAGGGGAGTACGAGCAGTACTTC,CASSRGEYEQYF,TRBJ2-7,-,-,TRBV6-6
TGTGCCAGCAGGGCGGGGCAGGGGGTGGGCACTGAAGCTTTCTTT,CASRAGQGVGTEAFF,TRBJ1-1,-,TRBD1,TRBV6-6